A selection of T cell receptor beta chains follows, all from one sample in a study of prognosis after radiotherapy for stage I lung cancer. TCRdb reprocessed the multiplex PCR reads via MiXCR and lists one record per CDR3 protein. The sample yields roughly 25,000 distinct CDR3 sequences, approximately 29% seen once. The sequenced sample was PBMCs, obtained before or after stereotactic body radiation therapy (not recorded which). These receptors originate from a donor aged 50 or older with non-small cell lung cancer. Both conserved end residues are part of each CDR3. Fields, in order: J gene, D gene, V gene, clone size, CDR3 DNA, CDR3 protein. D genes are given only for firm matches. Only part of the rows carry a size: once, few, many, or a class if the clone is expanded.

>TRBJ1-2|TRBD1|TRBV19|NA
TGTGCCAGTAGGGGACAGCCCCTAATTTGGGGCGGCTACATCTTC
CASRGQPLIWGGYIF
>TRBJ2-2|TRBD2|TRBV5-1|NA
TGCGCCAGCACCCTTAGATTAGCGGGAGAGACCGGGGAGCTGTTTTTT
CASTLRLAGETGELFF
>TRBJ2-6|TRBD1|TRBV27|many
TGTGCCAGCAGTCGCCGGGACAGGGGGAGCTCTGGGGCCAACGTCCTGACTTTC
CASSRRDRGSSGANVLTF
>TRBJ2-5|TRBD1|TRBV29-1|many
TGCAGCGCTACCTCTGGGACAGGGGGAAAAGAGACCCAGTACTTC
CSATSGTGGKETQYF
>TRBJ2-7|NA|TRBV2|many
TGTGCCAGCAAGGGGGTAGCTAGCGACCACGAGCAGTACTTC
CASKGVASDHEQYF
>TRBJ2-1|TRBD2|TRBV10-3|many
TGTGCCATCCAGTTGGGAGGGGCATCCTACAATGAGCAGTTCTTC
CAIQLGGASYNEQFF
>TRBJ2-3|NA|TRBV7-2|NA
TGTGCCAGCAGGGCCCGGGGAAGTATCGATACGCAGTATTTT
CASRARGSIDTQYF
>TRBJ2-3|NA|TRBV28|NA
TGTGCCAGCAGTTTGTTGCCAGATACGCAGTATTTT
CASSLLPDTQYF
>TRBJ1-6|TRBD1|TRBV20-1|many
TGCAGTGCCCACTCTGACAGGGGTAATTCACCCCTCCACTTT
CSAHSDRGNSPLHF
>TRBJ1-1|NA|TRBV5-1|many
TGCGCCAGCAGCTTGAGTGCCAGGGCTAACACTGAAGCTTTCTTT
CASSLSARANTEAFF
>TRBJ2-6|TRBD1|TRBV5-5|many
TGTGCCAGCAGCTTCTACCGGGACAGGGGTTCTGGGGCCAACGTCCTGACTTTC
CASSFYRDRGSGANVLTF
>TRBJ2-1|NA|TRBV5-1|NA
TGCGCCAGCAGCTCAATGACCGGGACAAATTTGGGGAATGAGCAGTTCTTC
CASSSMTGTNLGNEQFF
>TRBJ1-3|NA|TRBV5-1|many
TGCGCCAGCAGCCGGGGAGACAGCCTCTCTGGAAACACCATATATTTT
CASSRGDSLSGNTIYF
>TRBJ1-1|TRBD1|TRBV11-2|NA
TGTGCCAGCAGCCCAGACAGGGGGACTGAAGCTTTCTTT
CASSPDRGTEAFF
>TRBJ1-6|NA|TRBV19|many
TGTGCCAGTAGTTGGGGGACACGGAATTCACCCCTCCACTTT
CASSWGTRNSPLHF
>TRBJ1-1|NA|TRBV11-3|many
TGTGCCAGCAGCTTAAGTAGGTTGAACACTGAAGCTTTCTTT
CASSLSRLNTEAFF
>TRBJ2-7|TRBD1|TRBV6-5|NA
TGTGCCAGCAGTTTTCACAGGGGGCGCGAGCAGTACTTC
CASSFHRGREQYF
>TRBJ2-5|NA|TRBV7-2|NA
TGTGCCAGCAGCGAAGCTGGAGAGACCCAGTACTTC
CASSEAGETQYF
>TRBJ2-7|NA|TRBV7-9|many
TGTGCCAGCAGCTTGGGGTTTGGGAGCGAGCAGTACTTC
CASSLGFGSEQYF
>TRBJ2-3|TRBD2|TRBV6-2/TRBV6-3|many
TGTGCCAGCAGCCTCTCGGCGGGGACTACCACAGATACGCAGTATTTT
CASSLSAGTTTDTQYF
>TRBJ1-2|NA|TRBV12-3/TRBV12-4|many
TGTGCCAGCAGTTTGAAGGACAGAAGGGGCTATGGCTACACCTTC
CASSLKDRRGYGYTF
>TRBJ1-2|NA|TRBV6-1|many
TGTGCCAGCAGTCGACAGTTCAACTATGGCTACACCTTC
CASSRQFNYGYTF
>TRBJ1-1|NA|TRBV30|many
TGTGCCTCTCTTACCTACAGGGCGAACACTGAAGCTTTCTTT
CASLTYRANTEAFF
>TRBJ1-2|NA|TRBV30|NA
TGTGCCTGGTCTCGCCTAGGGTATGGCTACACCTTC
CAWSRLGYGYTF
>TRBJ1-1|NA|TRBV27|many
TGTGCCAGTTCAGAGTACGGGGCCTCGGAAGCTTTCTTT
CASSEYGASEAFF
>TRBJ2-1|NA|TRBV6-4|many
TGTGCCAGCAGCCGGGACGGAAGCAGGCCCGATGAGCAGTTCTTC
CASSRDGSRPDEQFF
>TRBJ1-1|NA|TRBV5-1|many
TGCGCCAGCAGCTTAGGGGCGGCAGTGAACACTGAAGCTTTCTTT
CASSLGAAVNTEAFF
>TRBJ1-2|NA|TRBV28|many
TGTGCCAGCAGTCTCACTGGTGGGCGCTCCTATGGCTACACCTTC
CASSLTGGRSYGYTF
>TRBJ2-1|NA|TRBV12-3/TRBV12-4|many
TGTGCCAGCAGTTTGGGAGTGGGCCGGGCTGTTTACAATGAGCAGTTCTTC
CASSLGVGRAVYNEQFF
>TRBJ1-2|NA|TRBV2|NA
TGTGCCAGCGGGGGCACTCGTCAAACCTTC
CASGGTRQTF
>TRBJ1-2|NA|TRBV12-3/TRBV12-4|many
TGTGCCAGCAGTTTAAATTTCCCCGACTACACCTTC
CASSLNFPDYTF
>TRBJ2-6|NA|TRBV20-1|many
TGCAGTGCCTTAAACTCTGGGGCCAACGTCCTGACTTTC
CSALNSGANVLTF
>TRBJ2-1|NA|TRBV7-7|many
TGTGCTAGCAGCGGAGGGCCCTACAATGAGCAGTTCTTC
CASSGGPYNEQFF
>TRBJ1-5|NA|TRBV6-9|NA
TGTGCCAGCAGTTATGGGGCAGGGCGTCAGCCCCAGCATTTT
CASSYGAGRQPQHF
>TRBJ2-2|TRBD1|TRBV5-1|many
TGCGCCAGCAGCTTCGCGGGACAGGGAACCGGGGAGCTGTTTTTT
CASSFAGQGTGELFF
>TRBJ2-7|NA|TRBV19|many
TGTGCCAGTAGTCTAAGTTCCGAATACGAGCAGTACTTC
CASSLSSEYEQYF
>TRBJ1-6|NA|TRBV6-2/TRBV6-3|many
TGTGCCAGCAGTAGGGAAACGGATTCACCCCTCCACTTT
CASSRETDSPLHF
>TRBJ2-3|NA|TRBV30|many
TGTGCCTGGAGTCGAACGGGGTTAGGCGCAGATACGCAGTATTTT
CAWSRTGLGADTQYF
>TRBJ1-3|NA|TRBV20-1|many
TGCAGTGCTAGAGATCACACCCGATTAACAAGGTCCATATATTTT
CSARDHTRLTRSIYF
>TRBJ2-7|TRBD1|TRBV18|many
TGTGCCAGCTCACCACAGGGGGCAGGTCAGTACGAGCAGTACTTC
CASSPQGAGQYEQYF
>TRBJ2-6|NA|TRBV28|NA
TGTGCCAGCAGTCCGGACGGCCTCTCTGGGGCCAACGTCCTGACTTTC
CASSPDGLSGANVLTF
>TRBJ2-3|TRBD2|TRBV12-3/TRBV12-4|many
TGTGCCAGCAGTTTAGTGTCGGGAGGAGTGACTGATACGCAGTATTTT
CASSLVSGGVTDTQYF
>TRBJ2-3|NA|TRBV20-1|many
TGCAGTGCTCCCGGGGGAAGGGGAGAGATAGATACGCAGTATTTT
CSAPGGRGEIDTQYF
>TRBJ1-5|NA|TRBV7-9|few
TGTGCCAGCAGCTTAGGGCCAGAATATCAGCCCCGGCATTTT
CASSLGPEYQPRHF
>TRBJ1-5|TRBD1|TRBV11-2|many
TGTGCCAGCAGCTTAGCCCAGACAGGGGGTCAGCCCCAGCATTTT
CASSLAQTGGQPQHF
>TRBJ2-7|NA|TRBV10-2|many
TGCGCCACCAGGGGACTCTCCATCATTAAGATTAAGGACGAGCAGTACTTC
CATRGLSIIKIKDEQYF
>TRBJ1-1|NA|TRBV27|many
TGTGCCAGCAGTTTTGCCCTGGCGACTGAAGCTTTCTTT
CASSFALATEAFF
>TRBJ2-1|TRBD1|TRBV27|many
TGTGCCAGCAGTCGCCGGACAGGGGGGAGGAGCAATGAGCAGTTCTTC
CASSRRTGGRSNEQFF
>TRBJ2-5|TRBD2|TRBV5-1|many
TGCGCCAGCAGAGGTAGCGGGGGGTCTAGGGAGACCCAGTACTTC
CASRGSGGSRETQYF
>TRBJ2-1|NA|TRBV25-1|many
TGTGCCAGCAGTGGGGACCGAGACTTTTACAATGAGCAGTTCTTC
CASSGDRDFYNEQFF
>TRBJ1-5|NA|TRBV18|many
TGTGCCAGCTCAACCAGGGACACTAATCAGCCCCAGCATTTT
CASSTRDTNQPQHF
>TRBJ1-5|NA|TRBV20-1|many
TGCAGTGCGCCATGGGCAGGGAGTAATCAGCCCCAGCATTTT
CSAPWAGSNQPQHF